Listed here are 8 T cell receptor beta chains from one sample, sequenced in a study of T cell responses to AZD1222 COVID-19 vaccine. TCRdb keeps only in-frame clones here, not all; method: immunoSEQ multiplex PCR. The table has some 130,000 clones, 88% seen once. The sample here was peripheral blood, taken on day 0 of AZD1222 vaccination. Receptor source: an adult in good health.

CDR3 sequence (DNA): TGTGCCAGCAGCACGAAGACAGGAGTCTACCAAGAGACCCAGTACTTC. Amino acids: CASSTKTGVYQETQYF. This chain uses TRBV7-8 with TRBJ2-5, with D possibly being TRBD1 (6 bases). The CDR3 runs 16 residues. V was clipped by 5 bases and J by 0 bases, with 16 bases between them. Germline V gene lookup returns CDR1 SGHVS and CDR2 FQNEAQ.

J is TRBJ1-4 and V is TRBV25-1, with a possible D match to TRBD1 (6 bases). From germline, CDR1 is MGHDK and CDR2 SYGVNS. CDR3 length equals 13 residues. The V and J ends lost 6 bases and 3 bases respectively, with 8 bases between them. As DNA, the CDR3 is TGTGCCAGCAGGGACAGATCTAATGAAAAACTGTTTTTT. Amino acid sequence: CASRDRSNEKLFF. The variable domain in full, with the rest retrieved from reference TRBV25-1 and TRBJ1-4, is EADIYQTPRYLVIGTGKKITLECSQTMGHDKMYWYQQDPGMELHLIHYSYGVNSTEKGDLSSESTVSRIRTEHFPLTLESARPSHTSQYLCASRDRSNEKLFFGSGTQLSVL.

The chain couples TRBV4-2 to TRBJ1-5, with 7 bases fitting TRBD1. With V trimmed by 4 bases and J by 4 bases, 7 bases remained unmatched. Germline CDR1 reads LGHNA; CDR2 reads YNFKEQ. This CDR3 has 15 residues. CDR3 nucleotides: TGTGCCAGCAGCCCTATCGCGACAGGGAATCAGCCCCAGCATTTT. It yields the protein CASSPIATGNQPQHF.

The V and J genes are TRBV12-3 or TRBV12-4 and TRBJ1-1; 10 nucleotides line up with TRBD1. This CDR3 is 13 amino acids long. Trimming cost V 4 bases and J 6 bases; bases outside gene matches: 2. Here the CDR3 reads CASSWDRGAEAFF. The CDR3, as DNA: TGTGCCAGCAGTTGGGACAGGGGTGCTGAAGCTTTCTTT.

The rearrangement joins TRBV10-3 to TRBJ2-3; TRBD2 agrees at 8 bases. This CDR3 has 17 amino acids. J gave up 1 base and V 0 bases, and 6 bases lay outside the gene matches. Germline lookup yields CDR1 ENHRY and CDR2 SYGVKD. CDR3 amino acids: CAISESLRAGGTDTQYF. The CDR3 DNA reads TGTGCCATCAGTGAGTCGTTAAGAGCGGGGGGCACAGATACGCAGTATTTT.

The chain employs TRBV3-1 (or the pseudogene TRBV3-2) and TRBJ1-3; no reliable D call. The CDR3 totals 17 residues. From germline, CDR1 is LGHDT and CDR2 YNNKEL (reference sequence). V was pared by 0 bases and J by 4 bases, with 16 bases between. CDR3 coding DNA: TGTGCCAGCAGCCAAGATGTTGCTTGGGGTTCCGGAAACACCATATATTTT. It translates to CASSQDVAWGSGNTIYF.

This clone was observed a handful of times. The gene calls are TRBV6-2 or TRBV6-3 and TRBJ1-2; D gene unclear. V shed 7 bases and J shed 0 bases, with 15 bases lying between them. Germline values: CDR1 MNHEY, CDR2 SVGEGT. This CDR3 has 15 residues. CDR3 in amino acids: CASIPGSPPNYGYTF. CDR3 DNA sequence: TGTGCCAGCATCCCTGGGAGTCCCCCTAACTATGGCTACACCTTC.

V and J are TRBV11-2 and TRBJ1-2; weak D call: TRBD1 (6 bases). CDR1 SGHAT and CDR2 FQNNGV come from the germline V gene. This CDR3 is 13 amino acids long. Trimming shortened V by 5 bases and J by 5 bases, and 12 bases separated the two germline ends. The CDR3 spells CASSRDRSYGYTF. CDR3 coding DNA: TGTGCCAGCAGCCGAGACAGGTCGTATGGCTACACCTTC.